The rows below give T cell receptor beta chains drawn from one sample of a study of blood T cell repertoires in COVID-19. The table came from immunoSEQ multiplex PCR; TCRdb's copy has only in-frame clones and leaves some out. The table has around 380,000 clones, 70% to 90% seen once. Specimen: PBMCs or T cells enriched from blood (not recorded which). These receptors all stem from a man aged 25 to 40 who had recovered from COVID-19. CDR3s include the opening cysteine and the closing phenylalanine or tryptophan. A D gene is named only where the DNA matches it firmly. Size values are once, few and many counts, or a class for expanded clones, and some rows have none.

d_call: NA; clone_size: NA; v_call: TRBV19; j_call: TRBJ1-5; cdr3_aa: CASATRAGGVRGNQPQHF; cdr3_nt: TGTGCCAGTGCTACCCGGGCTGGAGGTGTGCGGGGCAATCAGCCCCAGCATTTT
d_call: NA; clone_size: few; v_call: TRBV29-1; j_call: TRBJ1-1; cdr3_aa: CSVLHNTEAFF; cdr3_nt: TGCAGCGTACTACACAACACTGAAGCTTTCTTT
d_call: NA; clone_size: NA; v_call: TRBV7-9; j_call: TRBJ1-3; cdr3_aa: CASSLRQEAGNTIYF; cdr3_nt: TGTGCCAGCAGCTTACGGCAGGAGGCTGGAAACACCATATATTTT
d_call: TRBD1; clone_size: few; v_call: TRBV6-5; j_call: TRBJ1-1; cdr3_aa: CASNPGQGIAEAFF; cdr3_nt: TGTGCCAGCAATCCGGGACAGGGGATCGCTGAAGCTTTCTTT
d_call: NA; clone_size: NA; v_call: TRBV7-8; j_call: TRBJ1-5; cdr3_aa: CASSPTGHGPYSNQPQHF; cdr3_nt: TGTGCCAGCAGCCCCACAGGGCACGGACCATATAGCAATCAGCCCCAGCATTTT
d_call: NA; clone_size: NA; v_call: TRBV5-4; j_call: TRBJ1-1; cdr3_aa: CASSLVGRNTEAFF; cdr3_nt: TGTGCCAGCAGCTTGGTTGGCAGGAACACTGAAGCTTTCTTT
d_call: NA; clone_size: NA; v_call: TRBV7-9; j_call: TRBJ1-5; cdr3_aa: CASSLAGGGGQPQHF; cdr3_nt: TGTGCCAGCAGCTTAGCAGGAGGAGGCGGTCAGCCCCAGCATTTT
d_call: TRBD1; clone_size: NA; v_call: TRBV28; j_call: TRBJ1-2; cdr3_aa: CASSLSDRGYGYTF; cdr3_nt: TGTGCCAGCAGTTTATCGGACAGGGGCTATGGCTACACCTTC
d_call: NA; clone_size: NA; v_call: TRBV12-3/TRBV12-4; j_call: TRBJ1-2; cdr3_aa: CASRTTGLYGYTF; cdr3_nt: TGTGCCAGCAGAACTACAGGCCTCTATGGCTACACCTTC
d_call: TRBD1; clone_size: NA; v_call: TRBV3-1/TRBV3-2; j_call: TRBJ2-7; cdr3_aa: CASSPTDRGTYEQYF; cdr3_nt: TGTGCCAGCAGCCCCACAGACAGGGGAACCTACGAGCAGTACTTC
d_call: NA; clone_size: NA; v_call: TRBV3-1/TRBV3-2; j_call: TRBJ2-4; cdr3_aa: CASSQAAAGIVAKNIQYF; cdr3_nt: TGTGCCAGCAGCCAAGCTGCCGCAGGTATAGTAGCCAAAAACATTCAGTACTTC
d_call: TRBD1; clone_size: few; v_call: TRBV4-3; j_call: TRBJ2-7; cdr3_aa: CASSQDTGTGGYEQYF; cdr3_nt: TGCGCCAGCAGCCAAGATACCGGGACAGGGGGCTACGAGCAGTACTTC
d_call: NA; clone_size: NA; v_call: TRBV10-3; j_call: TRBJ1-1; cdr3_aa: CAISDRRVSEAFF; cdr3_nt: TGTGCCATCAGTGATCGGAGGGTGTCTGAAGCTTTCTTT
d_call: NA; clone_size: NA; v_call: TRBV9; j_call: TRBJ2-3; cdr3_aa: CASSGPGASTQYF; cdr3_nt: TGTGCCAGCAGCGGCCCAGGGGCTTCTACGCAGTATTTT
d_call: NA; clone_size: once; v_call: TRBV19; j_call: TRBJ1-1; cdr3_aa: CASSIGSTEAFF; cdr3_nt: TGTGCCAGTAGTATCGGTAGCACTGAAGCTTTCTTT
d_call: NA; clone_size: NA; v_call: TRBV10-3; j_call: TRBJ1-2; cdr3_aa: CAISEPGGGNYGYTF; cdr3_nt: TGTGCCATCAGTGAGCCCGGGGGTGGTAACTATGGCTACACCTTC
d_call: NA; clone_size: NA; v_call: TRBV27; j_call: TRBJ1-6; cdr3_aa: CASTLAEGTNSPLHF; cdr3_nt: TGTGCCAGCACCCTAGCGGAGGGGACGAATTCACCCCTCCACTTT
d_call: TRBD2; clone_size: NA; v_call: TRBV15; j_call: TRBJ2-7; cdr3_aa: CATSRGLAGSYEQYF; cdr3_nt: TGTGCCACCAGCAGGGGACTAGCGGGGAGCTACGAGCAGTACTTC
d_call: NA; clone_size: NA; v_call: TRBV23-1; j_call: TRBJ1-2; cdr3_aa: CASRKRANYGYTF; cdr3_nt: TGCGCCAGCAGAAAGCGAGCAAACTATGGCTACACCTTC
d_call: NA; clone_size: NA; v_call: TRBV30; j_call: TRBJ1-5; cdr3_aa: CAWSPTRRPGDGNQPQHF; cdr3_nt: TGTGCCTGGAGCCCCACCCGACGGCCGGGAGATGGCAATCAGCCCCAGCATTTT
d_call: NA; clone_size: once; v_call: TRBV29-1; j_call: TRBJ2-3; cdr3_aa: CSVEGKQGLNTDTQYF; cdr3_nt: TGCAGCGTCGAAGGGAAGCAGGGTCTTAATACAGATACGCAGTATTTT
d_call: TRBD1; clone_size: once; v_call: TRBV6-5; j_call: TRBJ1-2; cdr3_aa: CASSYSGQGGYGYTF; cdr3_nt: TGTGCCAGCAGTTACTCTGGGCAGGGGGGCTATGGCTACACCTTC
d_call: NA; clone_size: NA; v_call: TRBV7-6; j_call: TRBJ1-2; cdr3_aa: CASSSLQGSLNYGYTF; cdr3_nt: TGTGCCAGCAGCTCACTCCAGGGTTCACTCAACTATGGCTACACCTTC
d_call: NA; clone_size: NA; v_call: TRBV6-2/TRBV6-3; j_call: TRBJ1-3; cdr3_aa: CASSYGHSGNTIYF; cdr3_nt: TGTGCCAGCAGTTACGGGCACTCTGGAAACACCATATATTTT
d_call: TRBD1; clone_size: NA; v_call: TRBV4-1; j_call: TRBJ1-5; cdr3_aa: CASSQTPQGGSGNQPQHF; cdr3_nt: TGCGCCAGCAGCCAAACTCCGCAGGGGGGAAGTGGCAATCAGCCCCAGCATTTT
d_call: NA; clone_size: NA; v_call: TRBV18; j_call: TRBJ2-7; cdr3_aa: CASSPPGAVSYEQYF; cdr3_nt: TGTGCCAGCTCCCCACCTGGGGCAGTTAGCTACGAGCAGTACTTC
d_call: TRBD1; clone_size: NA; v_call: TRBV9; j_call: TRBJ2-1; cdr3_aa: CASSAGQGAQNEQFF; cdr3_nt: TGTGCCAGCAGCGCGGGACAGGGGGCGCAGAATGAGCAGTTCTTC
d_call: NA; clone_size: NA; v_call: TRBV6-5; j_call: TRBJ2-7; cdr3_aa: CASRGPRFEQYF; cdr3_nt: TGTGCCAGCAGGGGGCCAAGGTTCGAGCAGTACTTC
d_call: TRBD2; clone_size: few; v_call: TRBV7-9; j_call: TRBJ2-3; cdr3_aa: CASSLSSGVSDTQYF; cdr3_nt: TGTGCCAGCAGCTTATCTAGCGGGGTATCAGATACGCAGTATTTT
d_call: TRBD1; clone_size: NA; v_call: TRBV5-4; j_call: TRBJ1-2; cdr3_aa: CASSPGTGTYGYTF; cdr3_nt: TGTGCCAGCAGCCCCGGGACAGGCACCTATGGCTACACCTTC
d_call: TRBD1; clone_size: NA; v_call: TRBV2; j_call: TRBJ1-2; cdr3_aa: CASRQGKYGYTF; cdr3_nt: TGTGCCAGCAGACAGGGGAAGTATGGCTACACCTTC
d_call: NA; clone_size: NA; v_call: TRBV19; j_call: TRBJ1-5; cdr3_aa: CATRSPRGQPQHF; cdr3_nt: TGTGCCACTAGAAGCCCCCGGGGGCAGCCCCAGCATTTT
d_call: NA; clone_size: NA; v_call: TRBV5-4; j_call: TRBJ2-7; cdr3_aa: CASSLDRASYEQYF; cdr3_nt: TGTGCCAGCAGCTTGGACAGGGCCTCCTACGAGCAGTACTTC
d_call: NA; clone_size: NA; v_call: TRBV2; j_call: TRBJ1-5; cdr3_aa: CANSADSPNQPQHF; cdr3_nt: TGTGCCAACAGCGCGGACAGCCCCAATCAGCCCCAGCATTTT
d_call: TRBD1; clone_size: NA; v_call: TRBV30; j_call: TRBJ1-1; cdr3_aa: CAWSAPTGGRTEAFF; cdr3_nt: TGTGCCTGGAGTGCCCCGACAGGGGGTCGAACTGAAGCTTTCTTT
d_call: NA; clone_size: few; v_call: TRBV11-2; j_call: TRBJ2-7; cdr3_aa: CASSLGSGTTYEQYF; cdr3_nt: TGTGCCAGCAGCTTAGGGTCGGGAACCACCTACGAGCAGTACTTC
d_call: TRBD1; clone_size: NA; v_call: TRBV6-5; j_call: TRBJ1-6; cdr3_aa: CASSYTPTGNSPLHF; cdr3_nt: TGTGCCAGCAGTTACACCCCGACAGGGAATTCACCCCTCCACTTT
d_call: TRBD1; clone_size: few; v_call: TRBV4-1; j_call: TRBJ1-2; cdr3_aa: CASSQDLLMGTGVGYTF; cdr3_nt: TGCGCCAGCAGCCAAGATCTCTTAATGGGGACAGGGGTAGGCTACACCTTC
d_call: TRBD1; clone_size: NA; v_call: TRBV5-5; j_call: TRBJ1-2; cdr3_aa: CASSPGTGNYGYTF; cdr3_nt: TGTGCCAGCAGCCCCGGGACAGGGAACTATGGCTACACCTTC
d_call: NA; clone_size: NA; v_call: TRBV3-1/TRBV3-2; j_call: TRBJ2-1; cdr3_aa: CASSQGRGRYNEQFF; cdr3_nt: TGTGCCAGCAGCCAAGGGAGGGGTCGCTACAATGAGCAGTTCTTC
d_call: NA; clone_size: NA; v_call: TRBV5-6; j_call: TRBJ2-3; cdr3_aa: CASSPREVYADTQYF; cdr3_nt: TGTGCCAGCAGCCCCCGGGAAGTTTATGCAGATACGCAGTATTTT
d_call: TRBD1; clone_size: NA; v_call: TRBV6-6; j_call: TRBJ1-6; cdr3_aa: CASSRQQGLNNSPLHF; cdr3_nt: TGTGCCAGCAGTCGTCAACAGGGGCTAAATAATTCACCCCTCCACTTT
d_call: TRBD1; clone_size: NA; v_call: TRBV4-2; j_call: TRBJ2-7; cdr3_aa: CASSQDGTADGYEQYF; cdr3_nt: TGTGCCAGCAGCCAAGACGGGACAGCCGATGGGTACGAGCAGTACTTC
d_call: NA; clone_size: few; v_call: TRBV6-2/TRBV6-3; j_call: TRBJ2-2; cdr3_aa: CASSYSTGTNTGELFF; cdr3_nt: TGTGCCAGCAGTTACTCCACAGGGACCAACACCGGGGAGCTGTTTTTT
d_call: NA; clone_size: NA; v_call: TRBV19; j_call: TRBJ1-1; cdr3_aa: CASRFEKNTEAFF; cdr3_nt: TGTGCCAGTCGCTTCGAGAAGAACACTGAAGCTTTCTTT
d_call: NA; clone_size: NA; v_call: TRBV5-5; j_call: TRBJ2-1; cdr3_aa: CASSSGGGGTAGEQFF; cdr3_nt: TGTGCCAGCAGCTCCGGTGGAGGGGGCACTGCTGGTGAGCAGTTCTTC
d_call: NA; clone_size: once; v_call: TRBV6-5; j_call: TRBJ1-6; cdr3_aa: CASRGGDSPLHF; cdr3_nt: TGTGCCAGCAGGGGGGGAGATTCACCCCTCCACTTT
d_call: TRBD1; clone_size: NA; v_call: TRBV6-5; j_call: TRBJ1-2; cdr3_aa: CASRPGQGNGYTF; cdr3_nt: TGTGCCAGCAGACCAGGACAGGGCAACGGTTACACCTTC
d_call: TRBD1; clone_size: NA; v_call: TRBV11-2; j_call: TRBJ1-2; cdr3_aa: CASSPDRGYGYTF; cdr3_nt: TGTGCCAGCAGTCCGGACAGGGGCTATGGCTACACCTTC
d_call: NA; clone_size: NA; v_call: TRBV7-2; j_call: TRBJ2-3; cdr3_aa: CASSFTGIDTQYF; cdr3_nt: TGTGCCAGCAGTTTCACAGGGATAGATACGCAGTATTTT
d_call: TRBD2; clone_size: NA; v_call: TRBV5-5; j_call: TRBJ2-7; cdr3_aa: CASSPEGRAEQYF; cdr3_nt: TGTGCCAGCAGTCCTGAGGGGAGGGCCGAGCAGTACTTC
d_call: NA; clone_size: NA; v_call: TRBV12-3/TRBV12-4; j_call: TRBJ2-7; cdr3_aa: CASSLSGINEQYF; cdr3_nt: TGTGCCAGCAGTTTATCAGGGATCAACGAGCAGTACTTC
d_call: NA; clone_size: NA; v_call: TRBV7-9; j_call: TRBJ2-5; cdr3_aa: CASSLDLVRGEYF; cdr3_nt: TGTGCCAGCAGCTTAGACCTGGTTAGAGGAGAGTACTTC
d_call: TRBD1; clone_size: few; v_call: TRBV5-1; j_call: TRBJ1-1; cdr3_aa: CASSLAGTGVNTEAFF; cdr3_nt: TGCGCCAGCAGCTTAGCCGGGACAGGGGTGAACACTGAAGCTTTCTTT